Listed below are T cell receptor beta chains from one sample, sequenced in a study of T cell repertoires in cytomegalovirus infection. TCRdb re-called the reads with MiXCR, one entry per CDR3 protein. The data hold hundreds of thousands of distinct CDR3 sequences, with about 33% observed a single time. Their target antigens are unknown. This specimen was cultured CD8+ T cells from PBMCs, taken from culture after CMV antigen stimulation. These receptors came from a human donor in good health (CMV status not recorded). Some clones in this sample may be carry-over from other donors' samples. The conserved cysteine and the conserved F or W are not part of the CDR3 here. Each record gives: D gene, CDR3 length, J gene, V gene, CDR3 protein. A D gene is named only where the DNA matches it firmly.

NA 13 TRBJ1-1 TRBV6-5 ASSYSHVTSAEAF
NA 13 TRBJ2-1 TRBV6-5 ASTRTYGFYNEQF
TRBD1 16 TRBJ1-5 TRBV4-1 ASSLRTGDPYSNQPQH
TRBD1 10 TRBJ2-2 TRBV29-1 SVRGLFGELF
NA 13 TRBJ2-3 TRBV6-6 ASSYSRSGTDTQY
NA 11 TRBJ1-1 TRBV6-1 ASREGGGTEAF
NA 11 TRBJ1-1 TRBV12-5 ASAQGRGTEAF
NA 14 TRBJ1-4 TRBV12-3/TRBV12-4 ASSPRVGGLNEKLF
NA 13 TRBJ2-5 TRBV11-2 ASRAATGIRETQY
NA 12 TRBJ2-3 TRBV19 ASSTGTSTDTQY
NA 13 TRBJ2-7 TRBV7-9 ASSPGQERPYEQY
NA 14 TRBJ2-1 TRBV6-5 ASSYSTGQRYNEQF
NA 12 TRBJ2-5 TRBV11-1 ASSLVSGAETQY
NA 14 TRBJ1-2 TRBV7-6 ASSGTARPDATGYT
NA 13 TRBJ2-6 TRBV9 ASSVQRGGANVLT
TRBD1 18 TRBJ1-3 TRBV12-3/TRBV12-4 ASSLESGQRTRRGGNTIY
NA 14 TRBJ2-2 TRBV11-1 ASSLRRGLNTGELF
NA 12 TRBJ1-1 TRBV2 ASEDGETNTEAF
NA 12 TRBJ1-6 TRBV7-8 ASSYGRINSPLH
TRBD1 13 TRBJ2-5 TRBV7-8 ASSPQQGLQETQY
NA 10 TRBJ1-1 TRBV10-3 AIRGETGEAF
TRBD1 13 TRBJ2-2 TRBV7-6 ASRPGQGPTGELF
TRBD2 13 TRBJ2-1 TRBV5-4 ASSWTSGNDNEQF
NA 10 TRBJ2-1 TRBV5-1 ASSWTNNEQF
TRBD2 14 TRBJ2-3 TRBV7-8 ASSLFGGRSTDTQY
NA 12 TRBJ2-2 TRBV7-9 ASSFSGLTGELF